This TCR beta chain was obtained from a study of shared clonotypes between healthy human individuals. Whole-study context: The donors, a couple of women and three men, were aged 18 to 49.

Naivety among CD8 cells was defined by CD45RO negativity and positive CCR7 selection, thereby excluding terminally differentiated effector memory CD45RA+ cells. Only Caucasian adults living in Nashville, Tennessee made up the donor group. The CDR3 runs to 12 residues. Trimming removed 6 bases from V and 4 bases from J, with 12 bases in between. Germline V lookup: CDR1 SQVTM, CDR2 ANQGSEA. DNA at approximately 200 ng, around 30,000 T cell genomes, went into sorted-subset replicate PCRs. Method: immunoSEQ multiplex PCR; TCRdb's copy keeps in-frame clones and lacks some. The sample consists of 800,000 to 950,000 clones, roughly 96% of them appearing once.

The origin of this receptor is a man aged 25-45 years in good health. The sequencing input was naive CD8+ T cells sorted from blood. The genes are TRBV29-1 and TRBJ1-1, with D possibly matching TRBD1 (6 bases). Here the CDR3 DNA reads TGCAGCGTACACCGAGGGGGCACTGAAGCTTTCTTT. This gives the protein CSVHRGGTEAFF.